The TCR beta chain under discussion was sequenced for a study of blood T cell repertoires in COVID-19. Participants spanned ages about 18 to 100 years and resided in about 24 US areas. Resolution of symptoms, clearance, or two negative PCRs was present in recovered Cohort 3 donors. TCRdb's copy holds only in-frame clones and misses some; the assay was immunoSEQ multiplex PCR. The sample includes some 270,000 clones, approximately 83% seen only once; the top ten take 3.5% to 5.5%. The germline V gene encodes CDR1 MNHEY and CDR2 SVGAGI. The V end was cut by 3 bases, the J end by 1 base, with 10 bases between. This CDR3 spans 15 amino acids.

The chain joins TRBV6-5 to TRBJ1-5; possibly TRBD1 for D (5 bases). The specimen was PBMCs or T cells enriched from blood (not recorded which). The receptor was derived from a woman aged 25 to 39 who had recovered from COVID-19. CDR3 in DNA: TGTGCCAGCAGTTATACCCAGGGAAGCAATCAGCCCCAGCATTTT. It translates to CASSYTQGSNQPQHF.